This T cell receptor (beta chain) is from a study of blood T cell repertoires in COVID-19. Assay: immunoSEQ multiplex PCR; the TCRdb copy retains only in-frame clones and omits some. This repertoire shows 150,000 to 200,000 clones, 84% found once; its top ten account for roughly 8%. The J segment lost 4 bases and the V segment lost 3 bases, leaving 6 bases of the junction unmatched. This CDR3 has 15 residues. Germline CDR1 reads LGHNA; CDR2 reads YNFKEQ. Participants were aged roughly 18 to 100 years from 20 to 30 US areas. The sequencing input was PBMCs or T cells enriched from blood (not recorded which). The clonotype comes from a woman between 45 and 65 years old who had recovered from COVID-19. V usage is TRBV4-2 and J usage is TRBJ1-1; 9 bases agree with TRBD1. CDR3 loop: CASSQGTGRGTEAFF. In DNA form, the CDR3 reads TGTGCCAGCAGCCAGGGGACAGGGCGGGGCACTGAAGCTTTCTTT.